These 5 T cell receptor beta chains were sequenced from one sample in a study of blood T cell repertoires in COVID-19. Generated by immunoSEQ multiplex PCR, the TCRdb table keeps only in-frame clones and is missing some. The sample has hundreds of thousands of clones, approximately 89% seen once; the top ten hold roughly a tenth. Sample: peripheral blood. These receptors all come from a woman in her 70s with COVID-19, enrolled during active disease.

This clone has only a few counts. The rearrangement links TRBV14 to TRBJ2-7, with D possibly TRBD2 on 5 matching bases. V was trimmed by 1 base and J by 5 bases, leaving 18 bases between them. CDR3 length: 16 amino acids. Germline CDR1 reads SGHDN; CDR2 reads FVKESK. This CDR3 reads CASSQVPRVRNDEQYF. CDR3 DNA: TGTGCCAGCAGCCAAGTCCCGAGGGTGAGAAATGACGAGCAGTACTTC.

CDR3 in DNA: TGTGCCAGCTCACCCCAAGCTAGCACAGATACGCAGTATTTT. Translating gives CASSPQASTDTQYF. V usage is TRBV18 and J usage is TRBJ2-3; D remains ambiguous. V was trimmed by 3 bases and J by 0 bases, leaving 7 bases between them. The CDR3 contains 14 residues. The germline V gene encodes CDR1 KGHSH and CDR2 LQKENI.

This sequence joins TRBV7-2 and TRBJ2-1; possibly TRBD2 for D (6 bases). The CDR3 is made up of 15 amino acids. The germline CDR1 and CDR2 sequences are SGHTA and FQGNSA. V was pared by 4 bases and J by 2 bases, with 12 bases between. The CDR3 sequence: CASSSTPGAYNEQFF. The CDR3 region has the DNA TGTGCCAGCAGCTCCACACCGGGAGCCTACAATGAGCAGTTCTTC.

CDR3 in DNA: TGTGCCAGCAGTTTTTCGGGGGAGCAGTTCTTC. It encodes CASSFSGEQFF. This chain links TRBV28 with TRBJ2-1; D perhaps matches TRBD2 (5 bases). The germline CDR1 and CDR2 sequences are MDHEN and SYDVKM. The CDR3 spans 11 residues. Trimming stripped 3 bases from V and 10 bases from J, with 7 bases between.

This clone was observed once. The V gene is TRBV5-1, the J gene TRBJ2-7; D is perhaps TRBD2 (5 bases). The germline V gene has CDR1 SGHRS and CDR2 YFSETQ. The CDR3 extends over 13 amino acids. The V gene lost 5 bases and the J gene lost 2 bases, with 11 bases spanning the gap. The CDR3 nucleotides are TGCGCCAGCAGAGCGACTACCACCTACGAGCAGTACTTC. It translates to CASRATTTYEQYF.